The 10 T cell receptor beta chains below were found in one sample sequenced in a study of blood T cell repertoires in COVID-19. Profiled with immunoSEQ multiplex PCR; TCRdb holds only in-frame clones, not every one. Here the sample spans about 250,000 clones, about 89% being singletons. Input material: peripheral blood. Receptors were obtained from an older woman who had recovered from COVID-19.

This sequence joins TRBV5-4 and TRBJ2-7; 9 bases are shared with TRBD2. Per the germline V gene, CDR1 is SGHNT and CDR2 is YYREEE (reference sequence). The CDR3 extends over 15 amino acids. With V trimmed by 4 bases and J by 2 bases, 7 bases remained unmatched. In DNA form, the CDR3 reads TGTGCCAGCAGCCCGACTAGCGGCGGGCCCTACGAGCAGTACTTC. Its protein is CASSPTSGGPYEQYF.

This clone was seen more than once but under ten times. The chain has TRBV6-6 and TRBJ2-2, with TRBD1 matching 7 bases. Germline V lookup: CDR1 MNHNY, CDR2 SVGAGI (reference sequence). Trimming removed 10 bases from V and 1 base from J; junction bases left unmatched: 3. The CDR3 runs to 13 residues. The CDR3 sequence is CATRQGNTGELFF. DNA of the CDR3: TGTGCCACCAGACAGGGGAACACCGGGGAGCTGTTTTTT.

The V call is TRBV4-1, the J call TRBJ1-1; D remains ambiguous. This CDR3 is 13 amino acids long. Germline V lookup: CDR1 MGHRA, CDR2 YSYEKL. V was clipped by 4 bases and J by 3 bases, with 9 bases between them. The DNA of the CDR3 is TGCGCCAGCAGCCGCGAGGGAGACACTGAAGCTTTCTTT. This translates into CASSREGDTEAFF.

This chain uses TRBV25-1 with TRBJ1-4; a possible D gene is TRBD1 (5 bases). This CDR3 contains 15 residues. Germline CDR1 MGHDK, CDR2 SYGVNS. V was trimmed by 6 bases and J by 0 bases, leaving 11 bases between them. In DNA, the CDR3 is TGTGCCAGCAGCCCCGGGGGGGCAACTAATGAAAAACTGTTTTTT. Residues: CASSPGGATNEKLFF. Using reference TRBV25-1 and TRBJ1-4 for the parts outside the CDR3, the full variable domain is EADIYQTPRYLVIGTGKKITLECSQTMGHDKMYWYQQDPGMELHLIHYSYGVNSTEKGDLSSESTVSRIRTEHFPLTLESARPSHTSQYLCASSPGGATNEKLFFGSGTQLSVL.

This clone was found once. J is TRBJ2-3 and V is TRBV5-1; D remains unclear. Trimming took off 0 bases at V and 6 bases at J, with 11 bases between the two ends. Germline values: CDR1 SGHRS, CDR2 YFSETQ. This CDR3 is built from 14 residues. Written as DNA, the CDR3 is TGCGCCAGCAGCTTGGTAGCAGCCGGGGATACGCAGTATTTT. It encodes CASSLVAAGDTQYF.

V is TRBV14 and J is TRBJ1-1, with D unclear. This CDR3 spans 13 amino acids. The germline gives CDR1 SGHDN, CDR2 FVKESK. With 3 bases removed from V and 1 base from J, the gap between germline ends came to 6 bases. Here the CDR3 DNA reads TGTGCCAGCAGCCAGTCGGGGAACACTGAAGCTTTCTTT. Amino acids: CASSQSGNTEAFF.

This sequence joins TRBV13 and TRBJ2-1, with D hard to call. Germline loops: CDR1 PRHDT, CDR2 FYEKMQ (reference sequence). The CDR3 extends over 13 amino acids. V shed 5 bases and J shed 5 bases, with 10 bases lying between them. In DNA, the CDR3 is TGTGCCAGCAGCCGGGTTTATAACAATGAGCAGTTCTTC. It is translated as CASSRVYNNEQFF.

The chain is built from TRBV15 and TRBJ2-1; 10 nucleotides agree with TRBD2. Germline lookup yields CDR1 LNHNV and CDR2 YYDKDF (reference sequence). V was pared by 0 bases and J by 13 bases, with 12 bases of the junction left unmatched. The CDR3 is made up of 16 amino acids. In nucleotides, the CDR3 is TGTGCCACCAGCAGAGAAAGGCTAGCGGGGGCCACGGCACAGTTCTTC. Its translation is CATSRERLAGATAQFF.

V is TRBV3-1 (or the pseudogene TRBV3-2) and J is TRBJ2-4; the D is unclear. Germline loops: CDR1 LGHDT, CDR2 YNNKEL (reference sequence). This CDR3 region has 11 residues. With 0 bases removed from V and 9 bases from J, the gap between germline ends came to 3 bases. The CDR3 DNA follows: TGTGCCAGCAGCCAAGATCTCATTCAGTACTTC. Its translation: CASSQDLIQYF.

The rearrangement links TRBV7-9 to TRBJ1-1, with TRBD1 as a possible D gene (5 bases). CDR1 and CDR2 (germline): SEHNR, FQNEAQ (reference sequence). The CDR3 spans 13 residues. Trimming shortened V by 6 bases and J by 3 bases, and 11 bases separated the two germline ends. The CDR3 sequence is CASSYQGYTEAFF. The CDR3 DNA sequence: TGTGCCAGCAGTTATCAGGGATACACTGAAGCTTTCTTT. Combining the CDR3 with reference TRBV7-9 and TRBJ1-1 gives the whole variable domain DTGVSQNPRHKITKRGQNVTFRCDPISEHNRLYWYRQTLGQGPEFLTYFQNEAQLEKSRLLSDRFSAERPKGSFSTLEIQRTEQGDSAMYLCASSYQGYTEAFFGQGTRLTVV.